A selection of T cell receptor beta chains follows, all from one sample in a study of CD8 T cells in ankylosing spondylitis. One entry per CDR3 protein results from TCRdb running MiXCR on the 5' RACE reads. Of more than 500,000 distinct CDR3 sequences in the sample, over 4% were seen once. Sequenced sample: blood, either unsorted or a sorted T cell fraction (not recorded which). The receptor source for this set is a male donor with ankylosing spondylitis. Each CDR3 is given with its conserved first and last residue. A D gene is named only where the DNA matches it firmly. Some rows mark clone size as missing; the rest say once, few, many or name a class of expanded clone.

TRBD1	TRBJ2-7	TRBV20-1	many	CSAGTAGTGDYEQYF	TGCAGTGCCGGGACGGCCGGGACAGGGGACTACGAGCAGTACTTC
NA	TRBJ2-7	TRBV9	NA	CASSEGFLGEQYF	TGTGCCAGCAGCGAGGGGTTTCTCGGCGAGCAGTACTTC
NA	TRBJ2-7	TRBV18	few	CASSQTEGQYF	TGTGCCAGCTCACAGACGGAGGGGCAGTACTTC
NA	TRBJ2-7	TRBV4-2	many	CASSQETGQEQYF	TGTGCCAGCAGCCAAGAAACGGGACAAGAGCAGTACTTC
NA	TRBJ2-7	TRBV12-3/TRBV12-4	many	CASSLGSGIYEQYF	TGTGCCAGCAGTCTAGGGTCCGGGATCTACGAGCAGTACTTC
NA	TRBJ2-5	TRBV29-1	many	CSVEGPGNRLWETQYF	TGCAGCGTTGAAGGCCCAGGGAATAGGCTGTGGGAGACCCAGTACTTC
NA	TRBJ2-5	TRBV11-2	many	CASSMVPWGETQYF	TGTGCCAGCAGCATGGTCCCATGGGGAGAGACCCAGTACTTC
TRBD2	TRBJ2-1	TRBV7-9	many	CASSLAEGLAYRQFF	TGTGCCAGCAGCTTAGCTGAGGGACTAGCGTATCGGCAGTTCTTC
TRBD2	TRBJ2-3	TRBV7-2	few	CASSYSGFGDPTDTQYF	TGTGCCAGCAGCTATAGCGGGTTCGGGGACCCAACAGATACGCAGTATTTT
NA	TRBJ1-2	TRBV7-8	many	CASRSIRDKRGYTF	TGTGCCAGCAGGTCAATTCGGGACAAAAGAGGCTACACCTTC
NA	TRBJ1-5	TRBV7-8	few	CASSIGPRNQPQHF	TGTGCCAGCAGCATCGGGCCACGCAATCAGCCCCAGCATTTT
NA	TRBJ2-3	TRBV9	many	CASSVAPSLTDTQYF	TGTGCCAGCAGCGTAGCACCCTCCCTCACAGATACGCAGTATTTT
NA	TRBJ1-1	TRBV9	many	CASSAINSWTEAFF	TGTGCCAGCAGCGCCATTAACAGCTGGACTGAAGCTTTCTTT
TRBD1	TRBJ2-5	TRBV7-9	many	CASTFRTGVETQYF	TGTGCCAGCACCTTCCGGACAGGGGTAGAGACCCAGTACTTC
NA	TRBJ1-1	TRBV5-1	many	CASSLSARFEAFF	TGCGCCAGCAGCTTGTCCGCCAGGTTTGAAGCTTTCTTT
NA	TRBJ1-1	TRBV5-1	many	CASSLLGVVTEAFF	TGCGCCAGCAGCTTGCTAGGGGTGGTCACTGAAGCTTTCTTT